This T cell receptor (beta chain) was sequenced during a study of T cells expressing NK-cell markers. The CDR3 is 16 amino acids. CDR1 and CDR2 from the germline V gene are MGHDK and SYGVNS. The cDNA for TCR beta came from 5'RACE template switching with UMIs. TCRdb reprocessed the 5' RACE reads, with one entry per CDR3 protein and no DNA. Its table lists fewer than 550,000 distinct CDR3 sequences. Findings and caveats of the study: The CD3+CD56-NKG2C+ fraction was also led by these clonotypes in several donors. Dominant NKG2C+ clonotypes were found to form about 1.0-7.5% of CD8+ T cells in five to seven donors.

As to this clonotype: Its matching antigen is unknown.

The J gene is TRBJ1-6, the V gene TRBV25-1. The sequenced material came from blood T cells: a sorted CD56 or NKG2C T cell subset, CD4+ or CD8+ T cells, or bulk PBMC T cells (not recorded which). The receptor was isolated from a woman aged 50 to 65 in good health. CDR3 loop: CASSRHLGIGGSPLHF.